What follows are 20 T cell receptor beta chains derived from one specimen sequenced in a study of blood T cell repertoires in COVID-19. Profiled with immunoSEQ multiplex PCR; TCRdb holds only in-frame clones, not every one. The sample lists roughly 200,000 clones; more than 85% were seen once. Material: peripheral blood. The receptor set was obtained from a woman under 40 with active or convalescent COVID-19.

This clone appeared once. The gene calls are TRBV3-1 (or the pseudogene TRBV3-2) and TRBJ2-5; 9 bases map to TRBD1. This CDR3 comprises 14 residues. V lost 6 bases and J lost 3; bases outside the gene matches: 5. The V gene's germline CDR1 is LGHDT and CDR2 YNNKEL (reference sequence). The CDR3 sequence: CASRRDREEETQYF. DNA of the CDR3: TGTGCCAGCAGACGGGACAGGGAAGAAGAGACCCAGTACTTC.

The gene calls are TRBV28 and TRBJ2-3; possibly TRBD2 for D (6 bases). Trimming left V 1 base short and J 4 bases short, with 21 bases between. Germline lookup yields CDR1 MDHEN and CDR2 SYDVKM. CDR3 length equals 18 residues. CDR3 in amino acids: CASSLSPEEWTISDTQYF. The CDR3 nucleotides are TGTGCCAGCAGTTTATCACCAGAGGAATGGACTATATCAGATACGCAGTATTTT.

This clone was recorded once. The chain is built from TRBV18 and TRBJ1-4; maybe TRBD1 (5 bases). CDR3 length: 14 amino acids. Germline CDR1 KGHSH, CDR2 LQKENI. V gave up 6 bases and J gave up 8 bases, with 16 bases separating them. Here the CDR3 reads CASSPGGASEKLFF. DNA of the CDR3: TGTGCCAGCTCCCCGGGAGGGGCATCAGAAAAACTGTTTTTT.

The rearrangement links TRBV19 to TRBJ1-2; 7 bases fit TRBD1. Looked up from germline, CDR1 is LNHDA and CDR2 is SQIVND (reference sequence). The CDR3 totals 14 residues. With 6 bases clipped from V and 4 bases from J, the junction kept 8 bases outside the gene matches. The CDR3 loop reads CASSRKDRAYGYTF. The CDR3 DNA reads TGTGCCAGTAGCAGAAAAGACAGGGCCTATGGCTACACCTTC.

This chain joins TRBV7-9 and TRBJ1-1; D not resolved. The V and J ends lost 5 bases and 5 bases respectively, with 12 bases between them. CDR1 is SEHNR, CDR2 FQNEAQ, per germline (reference sequence). This CDR3 has 13 amino acids. The CDR3 reads CASSPSGGTEAFF. CDR3 in DNA: TGTGCCAGCAGCCCCTCGGGAGGGACTGAAGCTTTCTTT.

This chain connects TRBV9 to TRBJ1-2, with 8 bases fitting TRBD1. The CDR3 runs to 17 residues. The V gene end was trimmed by 3 bases and the J gene end by 7 bases; junction bases not matched to a gene: 17. Germline V gene data show CDR1 as SGDLS and CDR2 as YYNGEE. The CDR3 bases are TGTGCCAGCAGCGGAATCTTCAGGACAGGGTTTTATCTTGGCTACACCTTC. It codes for CASSGIFRTGFYLGYTF. The variable domain in full, completed from reference TRBV9 and TRBJ1-2, reads DSGVTQTPKHLITATGQRVTLRCSPRSGDLSVYWYQQSLDQGLQFLIQYYNGEERAKGNILERFSAQQFPDLHSELNLSSLELGDSALYFCASSGIFRTGFYLGYTFGSGTRLTVV.

There are a few counts of this clone. This chain joins TRBV24-1 and TRBJ2-2; D uncertain. V lost 5 bases to trimming and J lost 4 bases, with 7 bases between them. This CDR3 spans 13 amino acids. Germline V CDR1 and CDR2: KGHDR, SFDVKD. The CDR3 here is CATSATTTGELFF. CDR3 bases: TGTGCCACCAGTGCGACAACCACCGGGGAGCTGTTTTTT.

This clone came up once. Other nucleotide sequences from this sample produce the same CDR3. V and J are TRBV18 and TRBJ2-7; 7 bases match TRBD1. The V gene's germline CDR1 is KGHSH and CDR2 LQKENI. This CDR3 is 14 amino acids long. V lost 3 bases to trimming and J lost 0 bases; unmatched junction nucleotides: 2. CDR3 amino acids: CASSPGTDSYEQYF. DNA for the CDR3: TGTGCCAGCTCACCTGGGACAGACTCCTACGAGCAGTACTTC.

This chain uses TRBV10-3 with TRBJ2-5; D is perhaps TRBD1 (6 bases). The CDR3 length is 13 residues. Trimming took off 6 bases at V and 1 base at J, with 9 bases between the two ends. Germline loops: CDR1 ENHRY, CDR2 SYGVKD. Here the CDR3 DNA reads TGTGCCATCAGCTCAGGGGCCCAAGAGACCCAGTACTTC. Its translation is CAISSGAQETQYF.

This clone was picked up one time. The rearrangement links TRBV5-1 to TRBJ2-1, with 13 bases matching TRBD2. The CDR3 runs to 17 residues. The trim removed 2 bases at V and 8 bases at J, leaving 10 bases unmatched. Germline CDR1 and CDR2: SGHRS and YFSETQ. DNA for the CDR3: TGCGCCAGCAGCTTCGTCACTAGCGGGAGGGCCTCGGATGAGCAGTTCTTC. Translation: CASSFVTSGRASDEQFF.

The chain joins TRBV4-1 to TRBJ1-1; tentatively, D is TRBD1 (5 bases). Trimming removed 4 bases at V and 5 bases at J, with 14 bases between. Germline CDR1 is MGHRA and CDR2 is YSYEKL. The CDR3 has 14 amino acids. CDR3 sequence (DNA): TGCGCCAGCAGCCGGATGGGGGGAGAGACTGAAGCTTTCTTT. Translating gives CASSRMGGETEAFF.

This clone was observed a few times. The chain is built from TRBV19 and TRBJ1-2, with a tentative D call TRBD1 (5 bases). CDR1 LNHDA and CDR2 SQIVND come from the germline V gene (reference sequence). Trimming removed 3 bases at V and 1 base at J, with 12 bases between. The CDR3 runs to 15 residues. DNA for the CDR3: TGTGCCAGTAGTATTCCCCAGGGCCGTAACTATGGCTACACCTTC. Translating gives CASSIPQGRNYGYTF.

The gene calls are TRBV28 and TRBJ1-5; tentative D call: TRBD1 (6 bases). V lost 4 bases and J 3 bases, leaving 16 bases between the germline ends. This CDR3 region has 16 residues. Germline V CDR1 and CDR2: MDHEN, SYDVKM. The CDR3 nucleotides are TGTGCCAGCAGTTCCGGGGACAAAACATACAATCAGCCCCAGCATTTT. Encoded protein: CASSSGDKTYNQPQHF.

The gene calls are TRBV7-9 and TRBJ2-2; D might be TRBD2 (6 bases). Trimming took 0 bases from V and 5 from J, leaving 10 bases between them. The CDR3 is 15 amino acids. The germline gives CDR1 SEHNR, CDR2 FQNEAQ (reference sequence). CDR3 in amino acids: CASSLARTITGELFF. CDR3 DNA: TGTGCCAGCAGCTTAGCCAGGACTATAACCGGGGAGCTGTTTTTT.

V is TRBV18 and J is TRBJ1-5; D is undetermined. Trimming left V 2 bases short and J 0 bases short, with 5 bases between. The CDR3 runs to 14 residues. Germline-derived CDR1 and CDR2 are KGHSH and LQKENI. CDR3 in amino acids: CASSPDYSNQPQHF. DNA for the CDR3: TGTGCCAGCTCACCAGACTATAGCAATCAGCCCCAGCATTTT.

This clone was seen only a few times. The chain carries TRBV7-6 and TRBJ2-5; 7 bases align to TRBD1. The CDR3 spans 14 residues. V lost 0 bases, J lost 3 bases, and 1 base stayed unmatched. Looked up from germline, CDR1 is SGHVS and CDR2 is FNYEAQ. The CDR3, as DNA: TGTGCCAGCAGCTTAGCGGGACAGAAAGAGACCCAGTACTTC. It is translated as CASSLAGQKETQYF.

The chain is built from TRBV5-6 and TRBJ2-7; D call uncertain. The CDR3 has 15 residues. CDR1 is SGHDT and CDR2 is YYEEEE in the germline V gene. V lost 0 bases to trimming and J lost 1 base, with 11 bases between them. CDR3 coding DNA: TGTGCCAGCAGCTTGGGGCCGTCAGGATCCTACGAGCAGTACTTC. Protein product: CASSLGPSGSYEQYF.

The V call is TRBV10-3, the J call TRBJ2-5, with D perhaps TRBD2 (5 bases). Trimming left V 0 bases short and J 5 bases short, with 13 bases between. This CDR3 has 15 residues. Germline V gives CDR1 ENHRY, CDR2 SYGVKD. The CDR3 reads CAISESGRPGETQYF. The CDR3 region has the DNA TGTGCCATCAGTGAGTCCGGAAGACCGGGGGAGACCCAGTACTTC.

As to this clone: Its ends do not fully match the called genes, so a read error is possible. The J gene is TRBJ1-4, the V gene TRBV6-5; D gene unclear. In germline, CDR1 is MNHEY, CDR2 SVGAGI. This CDR3 has 11 amino acids. The CDR3 spells CASSDSKKLFF. The CDR3 DNA sequence: TGTGCCAGCAGTGACTCCAAAAAACTGTTTTTT.

The rearrangement joins TRBV5-1 to TRBJ2-5; 7 bases are a match to TRBD1. Germline assignment: CDR1 SGHRS and CDR2 YFSETQ. CDR3 length equals 12 residues. V shed 6 bases, J shed 7 bases, and the junction held 6 bases outside the gene matches. The CDR3 coding sequence is TGCGCCAGCACGCAGGGGGATGGGACCCAGTACTTC. Translating it yields CASTQGDGTQYF.